Below, 21 T cell receptor beta chains from the same sample are listed, as sequenced in a study of radiotherapy plus CTLA-4 blockade in lung cancer. TCRdb's table, derived via immunoSEQ multiplex PCR, lists solely in-frame clones and lacks some. Of 95,000 to 150,000 clones in the sample, about 87% were seen once. The starting material was peripheral blood, obtained from a patient treated with radiotherapy plus ipilimumab. Every receptor here comes from a human donor with non-small cell lung cancer that progressed on radiotherapy plus ipilimumab.

V and J are TRBV6-5 and TRBJ1-2; TRBD1 is a possible D gene (5 bases). The CDR3 consists of 13 residues. The germline V and J ends were trimmed by 7 bases and 4 bases, with 13 bases remaining between them. CDR1 and CDR2 from the germline V gene are MNHEY and SVGAGI. Written as DNA, the CDR3 is TGTGCCAGCACCCCGGGGGGGGTCTATGGCTACACCTTC. Its protein product is CASTPGGVYGYTF.

The genes are TRBV2 and TRBJ2-5; D call uncertain. Trimming took 8 bases from V and 4 from J, leaving 14 bases between them. The CDR3 spans 13 residues. CDR1 SNHLY and CDR2 FYNNEI come from the germline V gene. CDR3 amino acids: CASLRQESETQYF. CDR3 bases: TGTGCCAGCCTACGCCAGGAATCAGAGACCCAGTACTTC.

This rearrangement joins TRBV9 to TRBJ2-3; the D is unclear. The germline CDR1 and CDR2 sequences are SGDLS and YYNGEE. The V and J ends lost 3 bases and 2 bases respectively, with 13 bases between them. The CDR3 sequence is 15 residues long. In DNA form, the CDR3 reads TGTGCCAGCAGCGACTGGGCCCATCCCACAGATACGCAGTATTTT. It translates to CASSDWAHPTDTQYF.

This clone appeared a single time. The J gene is TRBJ1-4, the V gene TRBV25-1; TRBD1 matches 9 bases. Germline V gene sequence: CDR1 MGHDK, CDR2 SYGVNS. Trimming removed 2 bases from V and 8 bases from J; junction bases left unmatched: 9. The CDR3 consists of 16 residues. CDR3 DNA sequence: TGTGCCAGCAGTGAACCGGGGACAGGGACTCGAGAAAAACTGTTTTTT. This codes for CASSEPGTGTREKLFF.

The chain uses TRBV4-1 and TRBJ2-7; TRBD2 is a possible D gene (5 bases). This CDR3 contains 16 residues. Germline CDR1 MGHRA, CDR2 YSYEKL. V was shortened by 4 bases and J by 2 bases, with 18 bases between the two germline ends. The CDR3 DNA sequence: TGCGCCAGCAGCCCCTCTGAGCTGAGGGCGACCTACGAGCAGTACTTC. Translated: CASSPSELRATYEQYF.

This rearrangement joins TRBV18 to TRBJ2-2; D not certain. Germline CDR1 is KGHSH and CDR2 is LQKENI. The CDR3 is made up of 14 amino acids. Trimming cost V 2 bases and J 7 bases, with 11 bases left between them. The CDR3, as DNA: TGTGCCAGCTCACCAATCTCTGGGGACGGGGAGCTGTTTTTT. Amino acid sequence: CASSPISGDGELFF.

V and J are TRBV6-5 and TRBJ1-1; no firm D call. This CDR3 has 14 amino acids. Germline CDR1 reads MNHEY; CDR2 reads SVGAGI. Trimming pared 2 bases from V and 2 bases from J, leaving 9 bases between. CDR3 DNA: TGTGCCAGCAGTTACCTCGGCGGCAACACTGAAGCTTTCTTT. It is translated as CASSYLGGNTEAFF.

This chain joins TRBV18 and TRBJ2-7, with 14 bases matching TRBD2. The length of the CDR3 is 17 residues. Per the germline V gene, CDR1 is KGHSH and CDR2 is LQKENI. With V trimmed by 5 bases and J by 0 bases, 6 bases remained unmatched. The DNA for the CDR3 is TGTGCCAGCTCAGCCGGGACTAGCGGGAGAACCTCCTACGAGCAGTACTTC. This translates into CASSAGTSGRTSYEQYF.

The gene calls are TRBV7-8 and TRBJ1-4, with D unclear. The length of the CDR3 is 14 residues. Trimming left V 1 base short and J 8 bases short, with 11 bases between. Germline V CDR1 and CDR2: SGHVS, FQNEAQ. The CDR3 loop is CASSLGSGWEKLFF. The CDR3 DNA is TGTGCCAGCAGCTTAGGATCCGGGTGGGAAAAACTGTTTTTT.

The chain couples TRBV4-2 to TRBJ2-5; 12 nucleotides align to TRBD2. J gave up 5 bases and V 2 bases, and 18 bases lay outside the gene matches. This CDR3 has 20 amino acids. Germline CDR1 is LGHNA and CDR2 is YNFKEQ. This chain's CDR3 is CASSQKLRGGLAGGLETQYF. In DNA, the CDR3 is TGTGCCAGCAGCCAAAAGCTTAGGGGGGGGCTAGCGGGAGGGCTGGAGACCCAGTACTTC.

The gene calls are TRBV7-3 and TRBJ2-2, with TRBD2 as a possible D gene (5 bases). Trimming shortened V by 1 base and J by 4 bases, and 7 bases separated the two germline ends. Per the germline V gene, CDR1 is SGHTA and CDR2 is FQGTGA. The CDR3 length is 14 residues. CDR3 DNA sequence: TGTGCCAGCAGCTTAAAGGCGGGCACCGGGGAGCTGTTTTTT. It codes for CASSLKAGTGELFF.

The genes are TRBV5-1 and TRBJ1-4, with 7 bases identical to TRBD1. Germline loops: CDR1 SGHRS, CDR2 YFSETQ. This CDR3 spans 14 amino acids. With 4 bases clipped from V and 3 bases from J, the junction kept 3 bases outside the gene matches. CDR3 bases: TGCGCCAGCAGCGGGGGACAGCCTAATGAAAAACTGTTTTTT. Protein: CASSGGQPNEKLFF. Filled out from reference TRBV5-1 and TRBJ1-4, the complete variable domain reads KAGVTQTPRYLIKTRGQQVTLSCSPISGHRSVSWYQQTPGQGLQFLFEYFSETQRNKGNFPGRFSGRQFSNSRSEMNVSTLELGDSALYLCASSGGQPNEKLFFGSGTQLSVL.

This clone was found many times. The chain carries TRBV6-4 and TRBJ2-1; unclear D gene. The germline V gene has CDR1 MRHNA and CDR2 SNTAGT. This CDR3 region has 14 residues. V shed 3 bases and J shed 5 bases, with 11 bases lying between them. This chain's CDR3 is CASSEGNQHNEQFF. For the CDR3, the DNA is TGTGCCAGCAGTGAAGGGAACCAGCACAATGAGCAGTTCTTC.

V and J are TRBV6-6 and TRBJ1-2; TRBD1 matches 10 bases. In germline, CDR1 is MNHNY, CDR2 SVGAGI (reference sequence). V shed 7 bases, J shed 7 bases, and the junction held 6 bases outside the gene matches. The CDR3 runs to 13 residues. CDR3 region: CASTGQGVGGYTF. The CDR3, as DNA: TGTGCCAGCACAGGACAGGGGGTAGGTGGCTACACCTTC.

Only one count was recorded for this clone. The V gene is TRBV6-5, the J gene TRBJ1-3, with D hard to call. There are 14 residues in the CDR3. Germline lookup yields CDR1 MNHEY and CDR2 SVGAGI. V was cut by 5 bases and J by 0 bases, with 8 bases left in between. CDR3 sequence: CASSAKSSGNTIYF. CDR3 DNA sequence: TGTGCCAGCAGTGCTAAGAGCTCTGGAAACACCATATATTTT.

This clone has only one observation. DNA of the CDR3: TGTGCCAGTAAGGGACAGGGGGTTCGTCAGCCCCAGCATTTT. Amino acid sequence: CASKGQGVRQPQHF. The V gene is TRBV19, the J gene TRBJ1-5, with 11 bases lining up with TRBD1. J lost 6 bases, V lost 7 bases, and 5 bases had no gene match. The length of the CDR3 is 14 residues. Germline assignment: CDR1 LNHDA and CDR2 SQIVND (reference sequence).

The chain combines TRBV5-1 with TRBJ2-4, with TRBD2 matching over 9 bases. The CDR3 runs to 21 residues. The V segment lost 3 bases and the J segment 0 bases; nucleotides outside the gene matches: 19. Looked up from germline, CDR1 is SGHRS and CDR2 is YFSETQ. This CDR3 is CASSWIPGLASIKLAKNIQYF. The CDR3 region has the DNA TGCGCCAGCAGCTGGATTCCGGGACTAGCTAGTATCAAGCTAGCCAAAAACATTCAGTACTTC.

This clone turned up a few times. The chain uses TRBV10-3 and TRBJ2-1, with D tentatively TRBD2 (6 bases). Germline V gene data show CDR1 as ENHRY and CDR2 as SYGVKD. Trimming took 2 bases from V and 5 from J, leaving 16 bases between them. This CDR3 contains 16 residues. This CDR3 is CAISEPGLTTNNEQFF. The CDR3 region has the DNA TGTGCCATCAGTGAGCCGGGACTCACCACTAACAATGAGCAGTTCTTC.

The chain carries TRBV28 and TRBJ1-1; TRBD1 is a possible D gene (6 bases). The CDR3 sequence is 12 residues long. The V and J ends lost 4 bases and 6 bases respectively, with 9 bases between them. Germline CDR1 and CDR2: MDHEN and SYDVKM. The CDR3 sequence is CASSSGQSEAFF. Written as DNA, the CDR3 is TGTGCCAGCAGTTCCGGACAGTCTGAAGCTTTCTTT.

This clone was observed a single time. The chain combines TRBV19 with TRBJ2-7; 13 bases align to TRBD2. Germline CDR1 reads LNHDA; CDR2 reads SQIVND (reference sequence). The J segment lost 4 bases and the V segment lost 6 bases, leaving 3 bases of the junction unmatched. The CDR3 runs 14 residues. CDR3 bases: TGTGCCAGTAGCCGGACTAGCGGGAGTTACGAGCAGTACTTC. Protein product: CASSRTSGSYEQYF.

V and J are TRBV7-8 and TRBJ2-7; 10 positions agree with TRBD2. The CDR3 is 18 residues long. V shed 1 base, J shed 5 bases, and the junction held 14 bases outside the gene matches. Per the germline V gene, CDR1 is SGHVS and CDR2 is FQNEAQ. As DNA, the CDR3 is TGTGCCAGCAGCTTAGAGTTAGCGGGAGGCTCTCGGGGGGACGAGCAGTACTTC. Amino acid sequence: CASSLELAGGSRGDEQYF.